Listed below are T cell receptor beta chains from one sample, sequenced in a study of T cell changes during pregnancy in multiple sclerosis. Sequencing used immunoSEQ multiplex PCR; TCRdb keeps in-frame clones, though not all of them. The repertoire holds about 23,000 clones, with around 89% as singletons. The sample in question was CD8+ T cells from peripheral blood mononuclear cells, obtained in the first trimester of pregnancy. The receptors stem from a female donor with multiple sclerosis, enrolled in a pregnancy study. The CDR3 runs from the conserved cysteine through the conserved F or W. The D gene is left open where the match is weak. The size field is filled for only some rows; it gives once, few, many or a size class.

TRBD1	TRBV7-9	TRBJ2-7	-	CASSVPGQGPNEQYF	TGTGCCAGCAGCGTCCCGGGACAGGGTCCCAACGAGCAGTACTTC
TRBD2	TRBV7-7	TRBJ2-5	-	CASSLAPGLLETQYF	TGTGCTAGCAGCTTAGCGCCGGGACTACTCGAGACCCAGTACTTC
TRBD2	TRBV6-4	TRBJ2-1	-	CASSTTSGGYNEQFF	TGTGCCAGCAGTACGACTAGCGGGGGTTACAATGAGCAGTTCTTC
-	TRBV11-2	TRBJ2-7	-	CASSLMHADTYEQYF	TGTGCCAGCAGCTTAATGCATGCGGACACCTACGAGCAGTACTTC
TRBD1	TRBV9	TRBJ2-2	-	CASSAGTGLNTGELFF	TGTGCCAGCAGCGCCGGGACAGGCCTAAACACCGGGGAGCTGTTTTTT
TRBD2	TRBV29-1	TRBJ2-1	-	CSVAGVSSYNEQFF	TGCAGCGTAGCGGGGGTGAGCTCCTACAATGAGCAGTTCTTC
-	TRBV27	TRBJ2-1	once	CASSLSRTLYNEQFF	TGTGCCAGCAGTTTAAGTCGGACACTCTACAATGAGCAGTTCTTC
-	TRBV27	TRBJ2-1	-	CASSLSFETVSWGDEQFF	TGTGCCAGCAGTTTATCGTTCGAGACTGTAAGCTGGGGCGATGAGCAGTTCTTC
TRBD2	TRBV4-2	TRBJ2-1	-	CASSQGTSGSYNEQFF	TGTGCCAGCAGCCAAGGCACTAGCGGGAGTTACAATGAGCAGTTCTTC
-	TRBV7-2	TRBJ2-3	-	CASSLIISESTDTQYF	TGTGCCAGCAGCTTAATTATTTCGGAGAGCACAGATACGCAGTATTTT
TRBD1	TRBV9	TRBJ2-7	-	CASSAYRPGQGHYEQYF	TGTGCCAGCAGCGCATATCGGCCGGGACAGGGCCACTACGAGCAGTACTTC
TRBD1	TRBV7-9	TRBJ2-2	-	CASSSGQGSPGELFF	TGTGCCAGCAGCTCCGGACAGGGAAGCCCGGGGGAGCTGTTTTTT
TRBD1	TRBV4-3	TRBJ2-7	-	CASSQERGQSSYEQYF	TGCGCCAGCAGCCAAGAGAGGGGGCAGAGCTCCTACGAGCAGTACTTC
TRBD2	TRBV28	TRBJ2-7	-	CASHPGGSETEQYF	TGTGCCAGCCATCCCGGCGGGAGTGAGACCGAGCAGTACTTC
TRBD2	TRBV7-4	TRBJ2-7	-	CASSLGSAGAETYEQYF	TGTGCCAGCAGCCTGGGGTCAGCGGGAGCCGAGACCTACGAGCAGTACTTC
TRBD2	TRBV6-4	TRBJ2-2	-	CASSEEAGGTGELFF	TGTGCCAGCAGTGAGGAAGCGGGAGGCACCGGGGAGCTGTTTTTT
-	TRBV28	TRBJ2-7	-	CASMRPAEASYEQYF	TGTGCCAGCATGAGACCGGCGGAGGCCTCCTACGAGCAGTACTTC
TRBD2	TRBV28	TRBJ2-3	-	CASSSPLAGVTGTPDTQYF	TGTGCCAGCAGTTCCCCTCTAGCGGGAGTTACGGGAACCCCAGATACGCAGTATTTT
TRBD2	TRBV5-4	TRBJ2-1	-	CASSLILAGEGVGEQFF	TGTGCCAGCAGCTTGATCCTAGCGGGAGAGGGGGTTGGTGAGCAGTTCTTC
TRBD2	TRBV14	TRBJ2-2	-	CASSSGSWYTGELFF	TGTGCCAGCAGCAGCGGGAGCTGGTACACCGGGGAGCTGTTTTTT
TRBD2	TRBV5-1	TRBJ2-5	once	CASSLGVISGRVQETQYF	TGCGCCAGCAGCTTGGGTGTAATAAGCGGGAGAGTACAAGAGACCCAGTACTTC
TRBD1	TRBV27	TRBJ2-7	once	CASSFDRDTYEQYF	TGTGCCAGCAGTTTCGACAGGGACACCTACGAGCAGTACTTC
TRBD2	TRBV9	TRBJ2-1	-	CASSALRGTSGTNEQFF	TGTGCCAGCAGCGCACTAAGGGGGACTAGCGGGACCAATGAGCAGTTCTTC
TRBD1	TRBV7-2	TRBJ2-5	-	CASSLGQEETQYF	TGTGCCAGCAGCTTGGGACAGGAAGAGACCCAGTACTTC
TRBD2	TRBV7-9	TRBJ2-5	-	CASSRGTSGQETQYF	TGTGCCAGCAGCCGAGGGACTAGCGGACAAGAGACCCAGTACTTC
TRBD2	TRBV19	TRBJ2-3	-	CASSIWIAGGTDTQYF	TGTGCCAGTAGTATCTGGATAGCGGGAGGCACAGATACGCAGTATTTT
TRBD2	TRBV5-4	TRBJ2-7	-	CASSPFPGLAGDYEQYF	TGTGCCAGCAGCCCTTTTCCGGGACTAGCGGGAGACTACGAGCAGTACTTC
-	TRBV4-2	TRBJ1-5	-	CASSIDSYQPQHF	TGTGCCAGCAGTATAGACAGCTATCAGCCCCAGCATTTT
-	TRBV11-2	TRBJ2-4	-	CASSTPNSLVKNIQYF	TGTGCCAGCAGCACCCCTAACAGCCTGGTCAAAAACATTCAGTACTTC
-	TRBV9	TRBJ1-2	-	CASSVEIGGGHYGYTF	TGTGCCAGCAGCGTAGAGATCGGCGGCGGGCACTATGGCTACACCTTC
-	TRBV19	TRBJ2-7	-	CASRAGTGGGYEQYF	TGTGCCAGTAGAGCGGGGACAGGAGGCGGCTACGAGCAGTACTTC
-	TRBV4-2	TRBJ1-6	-	CASSQGSEGLDNSPLHF	TGTGCCAGCAGCCAAGGTAGTGAGGGTCTGGATAATTCACCCCTCCACTTT
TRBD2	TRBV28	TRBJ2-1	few	CASSLGLAGTYEQFF	TGTGCCAGCAGTTTGGGACTAGCGGGAACGTATGAGCAGTTCTTC
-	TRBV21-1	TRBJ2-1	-	CASSKEVIAGYNEQFF	TGTGCCAGCAGCAAAGAGGTGATAGCGGGGTACAATGAGCAGTTCTTC
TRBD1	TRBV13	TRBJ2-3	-	CASSNLGDGTAIDTQYF	TGTGCCAGCAGCAACCTAGGGGACGGGACAGCAATTGATACGCAGTATTTT
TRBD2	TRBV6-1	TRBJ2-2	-	CASSEAGGPGELFF	TGTGCCAGCAGTGAAGCGGGAGGGCCCGGGGAGCTGTTTTTT
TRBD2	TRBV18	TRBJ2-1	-	CASSPGTSRYNEQFF	TGTGCCAGCTCTCCCGGGACTAGCAGATACAATGAGCAGTTCTTC
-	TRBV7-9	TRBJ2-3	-	CASTTYPSTDTQYF	TGTGCCAGCACCACATACCCTAGCACAGATACGCAGTATTTT
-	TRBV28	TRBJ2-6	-	CASSPLVSPGANVLTF	TGTGCCAGCAGTCCATTAGTCTCCCCTGGGGCCAACGTCCTGACTTTC
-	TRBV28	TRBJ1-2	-	CASSLLRGARDYGYTF	TGTGCCAGCAGTTTATTACGGGGGGCTAGAGACTATGGCTACACCTTC
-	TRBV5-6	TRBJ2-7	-	CASSPRGSEQYF	TGTGCCAGCAGCCCTCGGGGGAGCGAGCAGTACTTC
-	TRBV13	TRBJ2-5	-	CASSLLLGQETQYF	TGTGCCAGCAGCTTACTCCTAGGCCAAGAGACCCAGTACTTC
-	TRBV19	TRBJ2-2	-	CASHSGEAYTGELFF	TGTGCCAGTCACTCGGGGGAGGCGTACACCGGGGAGCTGTTTTTT
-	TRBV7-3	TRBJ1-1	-	CASSLFGGTEAFF	TGTGCCAGCAGCTTATTCGGGGGTACTGAAGCTTTCTTT
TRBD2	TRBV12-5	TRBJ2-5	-	CASGLGEGTSGQETQYF	TGTGCTAGTGGTTTGGGGGAGGGGACTAGCGGTCAAGAGACCCAGTACTTC
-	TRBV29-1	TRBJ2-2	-	CSVEDITGELFF	TGCAGCGTTGAGGACATCACCGGGGAGCTGTTTTTT
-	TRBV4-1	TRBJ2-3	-	CASSQVTGDTQYF	TGCGCCAGCAGCCAAGTCACTGGAGATACGCAGTATTTT
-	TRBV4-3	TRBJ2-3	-	CASSQGGSTDTQYF	TGCGCCAGCAGCCAAGGCGGGAGCACAGATACGCAGTATTTT
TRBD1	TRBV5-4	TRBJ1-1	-	CASSRQGWAEAFF	TGTGCCAGCAGCAGACAGGGGTGGGCTGAAGCTTTCTTT
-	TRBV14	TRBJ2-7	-	CASSHGYEQYF	TGTGCCAGCAGCCACGGCTACGAGCAGTACTTC
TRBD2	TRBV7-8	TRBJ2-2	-	CASSLDSGGKVGELFF	TGTGCCAGCAGCTTAGATTCCGGGGGGAAGGTCGGGGAGCTGTTTTTT